A selection of T cell receptor beta chains follows, all from one sample in a study of cytomegalovirus exposure and HLA in healthy donors. Sequencing was performed with immunoSEQ multiplex PCR; in TCRdb, only in-frame clones are kept and a portion is missing. Among about 98,000 clones listed, under 70% were seen once. Sequencing used PBMCs. These receptors came from a man aged 45 to 65 in good health and CMV-seronegative. Each CDR3 is given with its conserved first and last residue. Fields, in order: J gene, V gene, D gene, clone size, CDR3 DNA, CDR3 protein. D genes are given only for firm matches. For some rows the clone size is stated as once, few or many, or as a class when expanded; others skip it.

TRBJ2-7 TRBV10-3 NA few TGTGCCATCGATGCGGGGTTTGGGTACGAGCAGTACTTC CAIDAGFGYEQYF
TRBJ2-5 TRBV7-8 TRBD1 few TGTGCCAGCAGATCGGACAGGCTACAAGAGACCCAGTACTTC CASRSDRLQETQYF
TRBJ1-6 TRBV7-9 NA NA TGTGCCAGCAGCTTGAGGGATAAGAGGAATTCACCCCTCCACTTT CASSLRDKRNSPLHF
TRBJ1-6 TRBV6-4 NA few TGTGCCAGCAGTTACGACCGGGGAAACAATTCACCCCTCCACTTT CASSYDRGNNSPLHF
TRBJ1-1 TRBV6-5 TRBD1 NA TGTGCCAGCAGTTACACCTCATCGGGACAGTTCACTGAAGCTTTCTTT CASSYTSSGQFTEAFF
TRBJ1-1 TRBV6-5 NA NA TGTGCCAGCAGTTACAACAGGAACGAAGCTTTCTTT CASSYNRNEAFF
TRBJ2-3 TRBV5-1 TRBD2 NA TGCGCCAGCAGCTTGGTTCTAGCGGGAGTGGGAGGCACAGATACGCAGTATTTT CASSLVLAGVGGTDTQYF
TRBJ2-5 TRBV28 TRBD2 NA TGTGCCAGCAGACCGACTAGCGCACAAGAGACCCAGTACTTC CASRPTSAQETQYF
TRBJ2-7 TRBV4-1 NA NA TGCGCCAGCAGCCAAGATTGGGGGAGGTTCCTTTCCTACGAGCAGTACTTC CASSQDWGRFLSYEQYF
TRBJ2-3 TRBV5-1 TRBD2 NA TGCGCCAGCAGCCGTAGCGGGGGGATCACAGATACGCAGTATTTT CASSRSGGITDTQYF
TRBJ2-7 TRBV5-1 TRBD1 NA TGCGCCAGCAGCTGGACAGGGGGCAAGGTAGACGAGCAGTACTTC CASSWTGGKVDEQYF
TRBJ1-2 TRBV7-3 NA NA TGTGCCAGCAGCCCCGACAGCAACTATGGCTACACCTTC CASSPDSNYGYTF
TRBJ1-5 TRBV18 NA NA TGTGCCAGCTCCCCGGCGGGGGGTTTTGGTCAGCCCCAGCATTTT CASSPAGGFGQPQHF
TRBJ2-2 TRBV6-4 TRBD1 few TGTGCCAGCAGCGATACAGGGGTCCCCACCGGGGAGCTGTTTTTT CASSDTGVPTGELFF